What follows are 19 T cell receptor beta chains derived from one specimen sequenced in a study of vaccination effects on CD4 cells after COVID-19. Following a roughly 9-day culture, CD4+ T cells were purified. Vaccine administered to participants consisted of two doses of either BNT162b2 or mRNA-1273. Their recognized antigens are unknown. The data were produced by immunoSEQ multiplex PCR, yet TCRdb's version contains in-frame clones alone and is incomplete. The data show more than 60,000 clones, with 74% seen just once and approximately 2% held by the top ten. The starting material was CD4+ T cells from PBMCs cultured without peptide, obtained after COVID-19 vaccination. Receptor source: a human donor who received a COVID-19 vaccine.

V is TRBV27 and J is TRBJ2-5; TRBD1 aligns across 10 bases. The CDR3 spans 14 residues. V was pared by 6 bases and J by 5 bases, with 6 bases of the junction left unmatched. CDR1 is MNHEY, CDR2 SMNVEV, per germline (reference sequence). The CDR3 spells CASSGQGGWETQYF. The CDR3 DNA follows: TGTGCCAGCAGCGGACAGGGGGGGTGGGAGACCCAGTACTTC.

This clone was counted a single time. The CDR3 protein is CASSFLRMNTEAFF. The DNA of the CDR3 is TGTGCCAGCAGCTTCCTAAGGATGAACACTGAAGCTTTCTTT. This chain joins TRBV11-2 and TRBJ1-1; D not certain. The CDR3 totals 14 residues. Trimming stripped 3 bases from V and 0 bases from J, with 8 bases between. Germline V gives CDR1 SGHAT, CDR2 FQNNGV.

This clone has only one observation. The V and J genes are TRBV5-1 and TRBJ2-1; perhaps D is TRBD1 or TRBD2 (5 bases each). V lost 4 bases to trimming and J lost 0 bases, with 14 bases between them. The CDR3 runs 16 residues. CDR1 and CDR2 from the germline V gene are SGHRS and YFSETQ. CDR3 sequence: CASSPVGARSYNEQFF. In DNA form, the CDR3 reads TGCGCCAGCAGCCCGGTCGGGGCGCGCTCCTACAATGAGCAGTTCTTC.

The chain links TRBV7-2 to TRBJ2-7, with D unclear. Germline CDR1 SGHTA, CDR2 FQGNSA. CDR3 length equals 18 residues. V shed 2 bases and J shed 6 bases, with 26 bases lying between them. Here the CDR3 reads CASSLYTPGTISPIEQYV. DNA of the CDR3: TGTGCCAGCAGCTTATATACGCCAGGTACCATCTCACCTATCGAGCAGTACGTC.

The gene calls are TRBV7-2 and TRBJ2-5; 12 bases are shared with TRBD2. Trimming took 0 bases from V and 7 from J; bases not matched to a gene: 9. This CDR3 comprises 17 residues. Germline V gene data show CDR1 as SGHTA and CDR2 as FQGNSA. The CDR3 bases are TGTGCCAGCAGCTTAGCGACTAGCGGGGGTAGCGGGGCGACCCAGTACTTC. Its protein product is CASSLATSGGSGATQYF.

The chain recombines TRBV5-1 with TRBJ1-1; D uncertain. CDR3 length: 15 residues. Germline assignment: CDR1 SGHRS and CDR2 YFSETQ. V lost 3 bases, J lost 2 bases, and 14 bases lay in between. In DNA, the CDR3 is TGCGCCAGCAGCTCATCCACGGTGGGAAACACTGAAGCTTTCTTT. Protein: CASSSSTVGNTEAFF.

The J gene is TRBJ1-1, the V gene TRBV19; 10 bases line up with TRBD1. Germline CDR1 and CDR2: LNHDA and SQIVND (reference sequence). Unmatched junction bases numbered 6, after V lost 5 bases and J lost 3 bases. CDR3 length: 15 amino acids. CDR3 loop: CASSPLGTGDTEAFF. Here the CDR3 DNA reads TGTGCCAGTAGTCCGCTCGGGACAGGGGACACTGAAGCTTTCTTT.

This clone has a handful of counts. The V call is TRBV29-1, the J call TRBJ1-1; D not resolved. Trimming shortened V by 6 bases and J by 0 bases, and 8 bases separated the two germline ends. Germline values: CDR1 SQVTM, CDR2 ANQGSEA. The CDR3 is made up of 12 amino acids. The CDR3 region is CSVLRMNTEAFF. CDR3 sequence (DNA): TGCAGCGTCCTCCGCATGAACACTGAAGCTTTCTTT. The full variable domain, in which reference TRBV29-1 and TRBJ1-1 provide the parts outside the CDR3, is SAVISQKPSRDICQRGTSLTIQCQVDSQVTMMFWYRQQPGQSLTLIATANQGSEATYESGFVIDKFPISRPNLTFSTLTVSNMSPEDSSIYLCSVLRMNTEAFFGQGTRLTVV.

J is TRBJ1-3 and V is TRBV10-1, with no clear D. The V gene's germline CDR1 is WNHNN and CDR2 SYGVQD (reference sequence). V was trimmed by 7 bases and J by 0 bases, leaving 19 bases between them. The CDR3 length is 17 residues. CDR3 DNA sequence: TGCGCCAGCACCGAGAAGGGAACACTCAGCTCTGGAAACACCATATATTTT. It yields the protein CASTEKGTLSSGNTIYF.

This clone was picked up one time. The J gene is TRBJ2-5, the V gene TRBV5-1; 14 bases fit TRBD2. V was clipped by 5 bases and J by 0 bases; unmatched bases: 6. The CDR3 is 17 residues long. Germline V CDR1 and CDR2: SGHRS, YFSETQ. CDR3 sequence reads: CASRAGTSGGDQETQYF. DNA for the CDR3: TGCGCCAGCAGGGCCGGGACTAGCGGGGGCGACCAAGAGACCCAGTACTTC.

The CDR3 reads CASSLDPLRGGETQYF. DNA for the CDR3: TGTGCCAGCAGCTTAGATCCGCTGAGGGGAGGAGAGACCCAGTACTTC. The rearrangement links TRBV11-2 to TRBJ2-5; a possible D gene is TRBD2 (6 bases). Trimming stripped 0 bases from V and 4 bases from J, with 15 bases between. The germline CDR1 and CDR2 sequences are SGHAT and FQNNGV. This CDR3 contains 16 residues.

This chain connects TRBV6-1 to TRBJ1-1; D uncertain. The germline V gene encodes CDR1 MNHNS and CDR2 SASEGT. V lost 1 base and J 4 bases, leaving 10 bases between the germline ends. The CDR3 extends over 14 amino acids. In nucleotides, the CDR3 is TGTGCCAGCAGTGAAGGGGTATGGGCCACTGAAGCTTTCTTT. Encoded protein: CASSEGVWATEAFF.

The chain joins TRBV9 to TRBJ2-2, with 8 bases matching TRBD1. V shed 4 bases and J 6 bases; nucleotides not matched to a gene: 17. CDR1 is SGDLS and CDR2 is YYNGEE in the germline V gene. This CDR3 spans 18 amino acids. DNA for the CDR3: TGTGCCAGCAGCCCAAAAAACTACAGGGGGTCGGGAGCCGGGGAGCTGTTTTTT. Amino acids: CASSPKNYRGSGAGELFF.

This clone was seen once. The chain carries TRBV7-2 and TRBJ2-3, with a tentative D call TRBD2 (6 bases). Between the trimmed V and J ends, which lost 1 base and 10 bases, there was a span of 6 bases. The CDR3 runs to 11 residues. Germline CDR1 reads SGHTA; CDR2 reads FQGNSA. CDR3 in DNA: TGTGCCAGCAGCTTAGTAGCGGCGCAGTATTTT. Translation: CASSLVAAQYF.

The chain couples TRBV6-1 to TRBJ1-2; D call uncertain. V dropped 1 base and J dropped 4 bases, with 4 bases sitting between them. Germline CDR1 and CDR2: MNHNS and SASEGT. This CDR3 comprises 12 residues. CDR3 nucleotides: TGTGCCAGCAGTGAAGACAGCTATGGCTACACCTTC. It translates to CASSEDSYGYTF.

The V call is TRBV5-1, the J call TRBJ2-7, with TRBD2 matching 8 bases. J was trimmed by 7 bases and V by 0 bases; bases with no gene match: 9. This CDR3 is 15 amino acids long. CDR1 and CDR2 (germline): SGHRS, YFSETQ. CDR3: CASSLAGRGSGEQYV. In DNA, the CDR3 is TGCGCCAGCAGCTTGGCCGGGAGGGGGTCGGGGGAGCAGTACGTC.

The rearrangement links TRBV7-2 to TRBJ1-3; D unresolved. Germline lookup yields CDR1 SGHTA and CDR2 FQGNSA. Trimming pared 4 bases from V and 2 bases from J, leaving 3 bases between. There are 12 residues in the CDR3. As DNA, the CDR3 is TGTGCCAGCAGCTCCCCTGGAAACACCATATATTTT. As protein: CASSSPGNTIYF. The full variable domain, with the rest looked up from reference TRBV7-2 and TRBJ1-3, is GAGVSQSPSNKVTEKGKDVELRCDPISGHTALYWYRQSLGQGLEFLIYFQGNSAPDKSGLPSDRFSAERTGGSVSTLTIQRTQQEDSAVYLCASSSPGNTIYFGEGSWLTVV.

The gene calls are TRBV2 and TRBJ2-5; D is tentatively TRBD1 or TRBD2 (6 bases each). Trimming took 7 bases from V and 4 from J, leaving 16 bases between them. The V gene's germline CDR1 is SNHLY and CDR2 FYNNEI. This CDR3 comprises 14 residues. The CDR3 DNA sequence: TGTGCCAGCACCTATAGGGGGGCTGGAGAGACCCAGTACTTC. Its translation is CASTYRGAGETQYF.

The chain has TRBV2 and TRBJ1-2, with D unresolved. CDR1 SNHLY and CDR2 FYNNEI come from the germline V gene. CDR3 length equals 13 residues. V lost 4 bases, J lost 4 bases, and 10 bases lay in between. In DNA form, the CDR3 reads TGTGCCAGCAGTGTTTCAGGTTCCTATGGCTACACCTTC. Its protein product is CASSVSGSYGYTF.